The rows below give T cell receptor beta chains drawn from one sample of a study of regulatory T cells in long-lasting Graves disease. TCRdb re-called the multiplex PCR reads through MiXCR, storing one row per CDR3 protein. The sample holds under 800,000 distinct CDR3 sequences; 16% are singletons and the top ten take about 20%. These data also featured in a second study, about T cells in Graves' hyperthyroidism and ophthalmopathy.

The material was peripheral blood mononuclear cells (PBMCs), obtained at new diagnosis, from a patient treated with antithyroid drugs. These receptors were obtained from a woman younger than 45 with Graves disease. Each CDR3 is given with its conserved first and last residue. D genes are given only for firm matches. For some rows the clone size is stated as once, few or many, or as a class when expanded; others skip it.

>many|TRBV12-3/TRBV12-4|TRBD2|TRBJ2-1
CASTSGTSHYNEQFF
TGTGCCAGCACGTCCGGGACTAGCCACTACAATGAGCAGTTCTTC
>.|TRBV5-4|.|TRBJ2-3
CASSLGRDTDTQYF
TGTGCCAGCAGTCTGGGGCGGGACACAGATACGCAGTATTTT
>many|TRBV12-3/TRBV12-4|.|TRBJ2-7
CASSLLSASSYEQYF
TGTGCCAGCAGTTTATTGTCAGCCTCATCCTACGAGCAGTACTTC
>many|TRBV6-2/TRBV6-3|.|TRBJ2-1
CASAPREGQFF
TGTGCCAGTGCCCCACGGGAAGGGCAGTTCTTC
>many|TRBV24-1|.|TRBJ2-1
CATSKGKNEQFF
TGTGCCACCAGTAAGGGGAAAAATGAGCAGTTCTTC
>.|TRBV20-1|.|TRBJ2-1
CSARVGATEQFF
TGCAGTGCTAGAGTCGGAGCAACTGAGCAGTTCTTC
>.|TRBV4-1|.|TRBJ1-3
CASSQVPRGGNTIYF
TGCGCCAGCAGCCAAGTTCCGCGGGGGGGAAACACCATATATTTT
>.|TRBV20-1|.|TRBJ2-5
CSAPPRDGAYQETQYF
TGCAGTGCCCCCCCCCGGGACGGAGCGTACCAAGAGACCCAGTACTTC
>.|TRBV20-1|.|TRBJ2-3
CSAPPDTDTQYF
TGCAGTGCTCCCCCGGACACAGATACGCAGTATTTT
>few|TRBV3-1|TRBD2|TRBJ2-5
CASSHFRGASGRETQYF
TGTGCCAGCAGCCACTTTCGAGGGGCTAGCGGGAGAGAGACCCAGTACTTC
>.|TRBV9|.|TRBJ2-1
CASSSYTLGSSYNEQFF
TGTGCCAGCTCCTCTTATACCTTGGGGAGCTCCTACAATGAGCAGTTCTTC
>.|TRBV7-2|.|TRBJ1-1
CASSRPPWGTEAFF
TGTGCCAGCAGCCGCCCTCCCTGGGGGACTGAAGCTTTCTTT
>few|TRBV20-1|.|TRBJ1-2
CSVKRGPLNPNYGYTF
TGCAGTGTCAAGAGGGGTCCCTTAAATCCGAACTATGGCTACACCTTC
>few|TRBV7-9|.|TRBJ2-6
CASGGRGANVLTF
TGTGCCAGCGGCGGCCGGGGGGCCAACGTCCTGACTTTC
>.|TRBV7-2|.|TRBJ2-5
CASSQWSGETQYF
TGTGCCAGCAGCCAGTGGTCAGGGGAGACCCAGTACTTC
>.|TRBV24-1|TRBD1|TRBJ2-1
CATLDRAGNEQFF
TGTGCCACCCTCGACAGGGCTGGGAATGAGCAGTTCTTC
>many|TRBV2|.|TRBJ1-2
CASSRETDYGYTF
TGTGCCAGCAGCCGGGAAACGGACTATGGCTACACCTTC
>many|TRBV20-1|.|TRBJ2-1
CSADPRTNEQFF
TGCAGTGCCGATCCGAGAACCAATGAGCAGTTCTTC
>few|TRBV20-1|.|TRBJ1-5
CSAQQGNQPQHF
TGCAGTGCTCAGCAAGGCAATCAGCCCCAGCATTTT
>few|TRBV7-9|.|TRBJ1-3
CASSPWTAGNTIYF
TGTGCCAGCAGCCCGTGGACAGCTGGAAACACCATATATTTT
>many|TRBV10-3|.|TRBJ1-1
CAIKGVETHTEAFF
TGTGCCATCAAGGGGGTAGAGACGCACACTGAAGCTTTCTTT
>.|TRBV3-1|.|TRBJ2-4
CASSQEGGWNIQYF
TGTGCCAGCAGCCAAGAAGGGGGTTGGAACATTCAGTACTTC
>many|TRBV7-2|.|TRBJ2-1
CASTGYRGGRLNEQFF
TGTGCCAGCACCGGATACAGGGGAGGAAGATTAAATGAGCAGTTCTTC
>.|TRBV11-1|TRBD1|TRBJ1-3
CASSQEWGQAGNTIYF
TGTGCCAGCAGCCAAGAGTGGGGACAGGCTGGAAACACCATATATTTT
>.|TRBV7-9|TRBD2|TRBJ2-7
CASSRTSGRAREQYF
TGTGCCAGCAGCCGGACTAGCGGGAGGGCCCGCGAGCAGTACTTC
>many|TRBV5-1|.|TRBJ1-2
CASRNAQGQANYGYTF
TGCGCCAGCAGGAATGCACAGGGTCAAGCTAACTATGGCTACACCTTC